This TCR beta chain originates from a study of blood T cell repertoires in COVID-19. CDR1 and CDR2 (germline): MNHNY, SVGAGI (reference sequence). The CDR3 sequence is 13 residues long. V shed 6 bases and J shed 0 bases, with 8 bases lying between them. Assay used: immunoSEQ multiplex PCR; TCRdb lists only in-frame clones, some missing. In the table there are tens of thousands of clones, 89% of which are singletons. The receptor was isolated from a woman in her 70s with active COVID-19. V usage is TRBV6-6 and J usage is TRBJ1-2; D is perhaps TRBD1 (6 bases). The sequenced sample consisted of peripheral blood. DNA of the CDR3: TGTGCCAGCAGCAGGACAGCTAACTATGGCTACACCTTC. Its protein product is CASSRTANYGYTF.